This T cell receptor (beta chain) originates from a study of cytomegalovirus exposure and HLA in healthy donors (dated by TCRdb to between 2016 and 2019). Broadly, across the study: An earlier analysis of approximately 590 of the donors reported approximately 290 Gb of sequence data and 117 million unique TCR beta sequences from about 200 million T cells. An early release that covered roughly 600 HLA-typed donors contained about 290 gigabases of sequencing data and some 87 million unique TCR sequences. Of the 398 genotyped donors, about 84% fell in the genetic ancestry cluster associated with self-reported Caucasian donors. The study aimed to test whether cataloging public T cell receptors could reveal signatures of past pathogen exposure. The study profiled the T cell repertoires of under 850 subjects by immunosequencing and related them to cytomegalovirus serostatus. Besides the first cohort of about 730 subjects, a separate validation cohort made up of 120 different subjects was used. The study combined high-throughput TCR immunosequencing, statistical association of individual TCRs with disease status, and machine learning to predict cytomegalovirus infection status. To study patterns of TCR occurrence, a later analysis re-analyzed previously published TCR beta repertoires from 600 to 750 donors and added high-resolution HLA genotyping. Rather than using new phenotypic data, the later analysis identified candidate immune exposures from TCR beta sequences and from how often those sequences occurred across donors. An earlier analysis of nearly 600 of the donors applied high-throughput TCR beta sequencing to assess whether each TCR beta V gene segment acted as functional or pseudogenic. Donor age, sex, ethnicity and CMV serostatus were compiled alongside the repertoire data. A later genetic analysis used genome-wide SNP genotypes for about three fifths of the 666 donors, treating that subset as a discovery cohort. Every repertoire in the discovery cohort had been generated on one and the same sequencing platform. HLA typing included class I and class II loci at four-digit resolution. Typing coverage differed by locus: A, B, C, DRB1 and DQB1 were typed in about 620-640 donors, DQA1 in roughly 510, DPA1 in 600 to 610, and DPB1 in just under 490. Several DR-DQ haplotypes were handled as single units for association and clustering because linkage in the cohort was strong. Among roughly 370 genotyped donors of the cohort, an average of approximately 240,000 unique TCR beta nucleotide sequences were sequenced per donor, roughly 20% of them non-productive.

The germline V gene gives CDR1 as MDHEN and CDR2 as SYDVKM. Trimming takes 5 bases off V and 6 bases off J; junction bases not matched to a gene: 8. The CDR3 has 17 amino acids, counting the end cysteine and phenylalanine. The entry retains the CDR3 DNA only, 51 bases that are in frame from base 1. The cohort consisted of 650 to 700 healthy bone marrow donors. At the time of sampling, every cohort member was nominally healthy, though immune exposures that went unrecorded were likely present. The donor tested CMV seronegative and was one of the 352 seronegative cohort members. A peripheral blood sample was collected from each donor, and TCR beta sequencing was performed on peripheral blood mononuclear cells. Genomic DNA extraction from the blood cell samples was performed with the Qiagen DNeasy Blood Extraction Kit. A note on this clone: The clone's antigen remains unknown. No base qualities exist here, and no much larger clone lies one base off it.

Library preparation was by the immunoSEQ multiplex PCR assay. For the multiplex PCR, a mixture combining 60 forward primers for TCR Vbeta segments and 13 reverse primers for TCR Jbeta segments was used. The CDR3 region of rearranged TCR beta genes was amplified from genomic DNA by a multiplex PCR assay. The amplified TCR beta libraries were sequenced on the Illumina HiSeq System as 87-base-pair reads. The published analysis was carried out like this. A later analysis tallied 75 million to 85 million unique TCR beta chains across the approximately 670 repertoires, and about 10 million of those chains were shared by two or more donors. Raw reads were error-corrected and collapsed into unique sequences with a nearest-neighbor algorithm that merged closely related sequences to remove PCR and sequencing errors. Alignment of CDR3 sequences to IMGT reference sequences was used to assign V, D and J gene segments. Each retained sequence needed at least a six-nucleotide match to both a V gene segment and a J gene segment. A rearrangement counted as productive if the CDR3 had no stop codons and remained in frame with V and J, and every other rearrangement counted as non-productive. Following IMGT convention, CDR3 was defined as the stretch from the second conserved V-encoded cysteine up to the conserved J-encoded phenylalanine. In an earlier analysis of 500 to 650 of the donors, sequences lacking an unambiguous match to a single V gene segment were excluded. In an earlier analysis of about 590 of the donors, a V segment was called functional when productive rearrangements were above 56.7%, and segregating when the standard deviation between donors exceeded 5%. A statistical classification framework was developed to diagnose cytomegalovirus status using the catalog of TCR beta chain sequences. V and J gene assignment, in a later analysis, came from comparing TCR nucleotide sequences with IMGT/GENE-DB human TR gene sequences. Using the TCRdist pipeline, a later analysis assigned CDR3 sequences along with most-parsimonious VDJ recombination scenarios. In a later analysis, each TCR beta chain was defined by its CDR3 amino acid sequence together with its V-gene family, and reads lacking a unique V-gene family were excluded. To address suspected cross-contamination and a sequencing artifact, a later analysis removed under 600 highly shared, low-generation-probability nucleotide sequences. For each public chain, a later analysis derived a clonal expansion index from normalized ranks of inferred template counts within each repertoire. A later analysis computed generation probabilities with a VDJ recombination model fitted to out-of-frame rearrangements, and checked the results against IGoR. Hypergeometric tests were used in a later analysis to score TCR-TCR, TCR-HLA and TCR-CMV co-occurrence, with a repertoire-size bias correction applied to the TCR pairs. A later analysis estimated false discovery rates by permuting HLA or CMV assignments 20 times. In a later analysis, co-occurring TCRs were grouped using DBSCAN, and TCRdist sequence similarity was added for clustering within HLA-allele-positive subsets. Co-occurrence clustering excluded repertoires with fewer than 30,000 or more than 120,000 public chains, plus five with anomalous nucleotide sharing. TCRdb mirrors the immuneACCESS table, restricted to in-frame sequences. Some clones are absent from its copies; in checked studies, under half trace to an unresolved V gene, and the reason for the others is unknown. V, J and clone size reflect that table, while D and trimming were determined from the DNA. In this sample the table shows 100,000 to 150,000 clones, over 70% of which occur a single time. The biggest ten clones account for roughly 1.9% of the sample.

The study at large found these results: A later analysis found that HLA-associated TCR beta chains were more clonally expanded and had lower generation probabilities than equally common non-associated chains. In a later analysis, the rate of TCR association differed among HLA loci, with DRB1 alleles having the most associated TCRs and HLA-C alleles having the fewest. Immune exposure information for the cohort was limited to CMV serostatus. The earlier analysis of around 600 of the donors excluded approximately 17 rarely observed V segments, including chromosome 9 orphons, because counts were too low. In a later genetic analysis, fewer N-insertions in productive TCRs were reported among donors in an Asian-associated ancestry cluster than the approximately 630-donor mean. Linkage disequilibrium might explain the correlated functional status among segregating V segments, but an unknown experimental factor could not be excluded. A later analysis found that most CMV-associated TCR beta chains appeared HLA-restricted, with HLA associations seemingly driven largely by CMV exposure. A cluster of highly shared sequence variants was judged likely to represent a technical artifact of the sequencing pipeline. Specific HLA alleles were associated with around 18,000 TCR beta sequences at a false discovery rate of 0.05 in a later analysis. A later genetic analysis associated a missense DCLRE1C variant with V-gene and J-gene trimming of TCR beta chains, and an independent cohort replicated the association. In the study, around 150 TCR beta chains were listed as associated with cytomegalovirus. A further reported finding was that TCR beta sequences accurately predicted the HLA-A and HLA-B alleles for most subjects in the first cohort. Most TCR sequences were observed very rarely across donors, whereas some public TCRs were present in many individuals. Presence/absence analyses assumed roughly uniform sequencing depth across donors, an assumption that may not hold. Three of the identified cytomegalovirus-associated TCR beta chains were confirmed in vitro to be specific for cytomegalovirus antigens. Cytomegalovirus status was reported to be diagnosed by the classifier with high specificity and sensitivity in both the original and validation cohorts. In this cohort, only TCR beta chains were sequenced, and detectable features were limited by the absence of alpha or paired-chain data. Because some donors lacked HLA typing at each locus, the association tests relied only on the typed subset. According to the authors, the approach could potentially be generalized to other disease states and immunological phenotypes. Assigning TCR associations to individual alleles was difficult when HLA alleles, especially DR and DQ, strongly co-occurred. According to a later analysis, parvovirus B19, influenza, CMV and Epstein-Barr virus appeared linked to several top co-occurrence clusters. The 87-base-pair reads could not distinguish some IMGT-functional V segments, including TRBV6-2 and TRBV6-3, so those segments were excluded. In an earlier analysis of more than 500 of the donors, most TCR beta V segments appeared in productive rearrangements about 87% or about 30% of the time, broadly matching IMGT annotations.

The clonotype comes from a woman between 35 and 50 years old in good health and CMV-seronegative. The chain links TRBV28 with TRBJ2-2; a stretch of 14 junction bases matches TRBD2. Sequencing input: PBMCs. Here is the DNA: TGTGCCAGCAGTATCCTCGGGACTAGCGGGGGAGCCGGGGAGCTGTTTTTT. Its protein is CASSILGTSGGAGELFF. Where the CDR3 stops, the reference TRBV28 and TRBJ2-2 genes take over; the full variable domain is DVKVTQSSRYLVKRTGEKVFLECVQDMDHENMFWYRQDPGLGLRLIYFSYDVKMKEKGDIPEGYSVSREKKERFSLILESASTNQTSMYLCASSILGTSGGAGELFFGEGSRLTVL.